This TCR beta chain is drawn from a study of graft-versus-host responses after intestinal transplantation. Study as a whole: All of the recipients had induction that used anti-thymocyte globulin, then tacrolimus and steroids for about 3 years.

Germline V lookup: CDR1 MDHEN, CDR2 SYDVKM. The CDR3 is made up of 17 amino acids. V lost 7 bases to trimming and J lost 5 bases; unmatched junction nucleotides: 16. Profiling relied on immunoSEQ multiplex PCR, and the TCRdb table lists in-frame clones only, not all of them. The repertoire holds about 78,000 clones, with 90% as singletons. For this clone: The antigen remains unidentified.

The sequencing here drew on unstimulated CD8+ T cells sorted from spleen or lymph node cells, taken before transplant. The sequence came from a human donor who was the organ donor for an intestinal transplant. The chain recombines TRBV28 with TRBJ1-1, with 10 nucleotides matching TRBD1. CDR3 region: CASTSKFPGQGITEAFF. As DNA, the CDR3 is TGTGCCAGCACCAGTAAGTTTCCGGGACAGGGGATAACTGAAGCTTTCTTT.